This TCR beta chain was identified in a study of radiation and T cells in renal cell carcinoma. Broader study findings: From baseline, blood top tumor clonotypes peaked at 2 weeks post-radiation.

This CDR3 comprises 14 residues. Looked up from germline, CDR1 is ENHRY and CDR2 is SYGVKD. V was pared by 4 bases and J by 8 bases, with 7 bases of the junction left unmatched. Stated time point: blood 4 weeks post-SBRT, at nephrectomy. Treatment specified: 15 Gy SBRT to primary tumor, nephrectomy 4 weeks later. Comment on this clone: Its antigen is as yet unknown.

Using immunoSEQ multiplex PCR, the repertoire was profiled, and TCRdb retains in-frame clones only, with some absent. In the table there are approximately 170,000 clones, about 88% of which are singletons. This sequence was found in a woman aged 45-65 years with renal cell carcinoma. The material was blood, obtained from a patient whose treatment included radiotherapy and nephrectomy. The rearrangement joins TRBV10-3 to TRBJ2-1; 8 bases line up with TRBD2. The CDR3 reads CAISVSSGVYEQFF. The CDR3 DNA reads TGTGCCATCAGTGTAAGTAGCGGGGTCTATGAGCAGTTCTTC.